What follows is one T cell receptor (beta chain) and its context. Antigen unknown. The entirety of the isolated RNA underwent reverse transcription, so expressed TCRB transcripts were sequenced. TCRdb's copy holds only in-frame clones and misses some; the assay was immunoSEQ multiplex PCR. The table shows 250,000 or so clones, with about a fifth occurring only once. This sample is drawn from a study of beta chain features in type 1 diabetes. Study-level findings and limits: TCRB CDR3s were moderately but significantly shorter in Type 1 diabetes patients in all four CD4+ subsets. Cells expressing TCR highly could be over-represented by cDNA sequencing. A PCR bias possibly favoring shorter templates would apply equally to patients and controls. Researchers reported that naive, central memory and Treg TCRB repertoires appeared more similar in patients than in healthy donors. Patients with type 1 diabetes carried fewer insertions and had more deletions at their VDJ junctions.

The CDR3 has 14 amino acids. Germline assignment: CDR1 LNHDA and CDR2 SQIVND (reference sequence). The V segment lost 7 bases and the J segment 5 bases; nucleotides outside the gene matches: 9. This chain connects TRBV19 to TRBJ1-1, with 8 bases aligning to TRBD1. Sequencing was performed on naive CD4+ T cells from blood. The sequence was collected from a woman aged 40-49 years with type 1 diabetes. The CDR3 sequence is CASIRQGMRTEAFF. CDR3 coding DNA: TGTGCCAGTATCCGACAGGGGATGAGGACTGAAGCTTTCTTT. The full variable domain, its missing parts supplied by reference TRBV19 and TRBJ1-1, is DGGITQSPKYLFRKEGQNVTLSCEQNLNHDAMYWYRQDPGQGLRLIYYSQIVNDFQKGDIAEGYSVSREKKESFPLTVTSAQKNPTAFYLCASIRQGMRTEAFFGQGTRLTVV.